The T cell receptor beta chain described here comes from a study of post-analysis software for immune sequencing data. For the study at large: The patients showed relapsing-remitting, secondary progressive and progressive-relapsing multiple sclerosis courses. Study outcomes and limitations: In patients, TRBV5-6, TRBV5-1 and TRBV20-1 belonged to five TRBV segments found more frequently than in controls. Significantly lower normalized Chao1 diversity was found in patients with multiple sclerosis relative to controls.

Unique molecular identifiers were carried by the TCR beta cDNA libraries. One entry per CDR3 protein results from TCRdb running MiXCR on the PCR reads. The top ten hold 0.55% to 0.65% of the sample, which has fewer than 850,000 distinct CDR3 sequences, just under 30% seen once. Note on this clonotype: As yet, its antigen is unknown.

This CDR3 region has 16 residues. Per the germline V gene, CDR1 is SNHLY and CDR2 is FYNNEI. V dropped 0 bases and J dropped 3; count of bases not matched to a gene: 6. This sequence joins TRBV2 and TRBJ2-7; 9 bases agree with TRBD1. The sequence came from a girl between 5 and 17 years old with multiple sclerosis. The sequencing sample was made of blood. The CDR3 loop reads CASSEALGQGDYEQYF. CDR3 nucleotide sequence: TGTGCCAGCAGTGAAGCGCTGGGACAGGGAGACTACGAGCAGTACTTC. Full variable domain (remainder filled in from reference TRBV2 and TRBJ2-7): EPEVTQTPSHQVTQMGQEVILRCVPISNHLYFYWYRQILGQKVEFLVSFYNNEISEKSEIFDDQFSVERPDGSNFTLKIRSTKLEDSAMYFCASSEALGQGDYEQYFGPGTRLTVT.